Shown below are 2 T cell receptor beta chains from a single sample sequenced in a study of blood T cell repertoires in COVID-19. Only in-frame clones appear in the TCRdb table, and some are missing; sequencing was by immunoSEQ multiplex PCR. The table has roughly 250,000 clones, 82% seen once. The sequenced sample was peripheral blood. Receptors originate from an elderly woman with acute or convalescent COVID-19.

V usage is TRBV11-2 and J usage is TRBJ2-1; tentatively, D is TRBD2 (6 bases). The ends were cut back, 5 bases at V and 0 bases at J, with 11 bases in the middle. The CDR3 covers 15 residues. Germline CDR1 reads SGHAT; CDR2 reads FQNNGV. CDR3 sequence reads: CASSRRLDSYNEQFF. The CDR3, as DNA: TGTGCCAGCAGCCGAAGACTAGACTCCTACAATGAGCAGTTCTTC.

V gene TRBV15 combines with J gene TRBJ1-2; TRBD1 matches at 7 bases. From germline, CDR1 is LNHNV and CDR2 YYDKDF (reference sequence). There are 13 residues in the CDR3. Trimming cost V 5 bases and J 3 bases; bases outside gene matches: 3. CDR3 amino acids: CATSPGQDYGYTF. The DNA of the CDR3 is TGTGCCACCAGCCCAGGACAGGACTATGGCTACACCTTC.